The 10 T cell receptor beta chains presented below share a single source sample, sequenced in a study of blood T cells in healthy people across ages. Alongside a J-beta primer mix, a sample-barcoded 5' primer served in a second PCR lasting 7 to 11 cycles. TCRdb itself ran the 5' RACE reads through MiXCR, one entry per CDR3 protein. This sample has more than 800,000 distinct CDR3 sequences; 25% to 30% occur once, and the top ten carry 15% to 20%. Sequencing was carried out using blood. The receptors derive from a woman aged 80 or older in good health.

This clonotype has ten or more counts. The chain employs TRBV18 and TRBJ2-5; maybe TRBD1 (6 bases). The CDR3 runs 14 residues. Germline-derived CDR1 and CDR2 are KGHSH and LQKENI. Trimming stripped 8 bases from V and 1 base from J, with 14 bases between. The CDR3 DNA sequence: TGTGCCAGCAGCCCGACAGGCTTCCAAGAGACCCAGTACTTC. Its protein product is CASSPTGFQETQYF. Full variable domain (rest looked up from reference TRBV18 and TRBJ2-5): NAGVMQNPRHLVRRRGQEARLRCSPMKGHSHVYWYRQLPEEGLKFMVYLQKENIIDESGMPKERFSAEFPKEGPSILRIQQVVRGDSAAYFCASSPTGFQETQYFGPGTRLLVL.

Concerning this clonotype: A read error is possible here, since a much larger clone lies one base away. The chain joins TRBV4-2 to TRBJ1-2; D remains unclear. Trimming removed 0 bases from V and 11 bases from J, with 16 bases in between. CDR1 is LGHNA and CDR2 is YNFKEQ in the germline V gene. The CDR3 has 14 residues. CDR3 sequence reads: CASSQDPAGQEYTF. The CDR3 DNA is TGTGCCAGCAGCCAAGATCCTGCCGGGCAGGAATACACCTTC.

This clonotype showed up many times. The chain couples TRBV6-6 to TRBJ2-5, with 10 bases that match TRBD2. The germline gives CDR1 MNHNY, CDR2 SVGAGI (reference sequence). V dropped 1 base and J dropped 3; count of bases not matched to a gene: 5. The CDR3 totals 16 residues. The DNA of the CDR3 is TGTGCCAGCAGTTACTTTGGAGCGGGGGGGAAAGAGACCCAGTACTTC. Translation: CASSYFGAGGKETQYF.

Only one count was recorded for this clonotype. The rearrangement links TRBV10-3 to TRBJ1-2; D is perhaps TRBD1 (5 bases). Germline V gene sequence: CDR1 ENHRY, CDR2 SYGVKD. The CDR3 is 13 amino acids. V was pared by 4 bases and J by 2 bases, with 8 bases between. Here the CDR3 DNA reads TGTGCCATCAGTGGACAGATAAACTATGGCTACACCTTC. Translation gives CAISGQINYGYTF.

As concerns this clonotype: One base away lies a much larger clone, so this may be a sequencing read error. This chain links TRBV7-2 with TRBJ2-5; possible D gene TRBD2, 7 bases. Germline V gene lookup returns CDR1 SGHTA and CDR2 FQGNSA. The CDR3 contains 15 residues. The V gene lost 3 bases and the J gene lost 11 bases, with 22 bases spanning the gap. The CDR3, as DNA: TGTGCCAGCAGCTTGGAGGGGGGGCGGTACAATGAGCAGTACTTC. Translated: CASSLEGGRYNEQYF. Using reference TRBV7-2 and TRBJ2-5 for the parts outside the CDR3, the full variable domain is GAGVSQSPSNKVTEKGKDVELRCDPISGHTALYWYRQSLGQGLEFLIYFQGNSAPDKSGLPSDRFSAERTGGSVSTLTIQRTQQEDSAVYLCASSLEGGRYNEQYFGPGTRLLVL.

This clonotype was counted only a few times. This may be a read error: a much more frequent sequence differs by one nucleotide. V usage is TRBV7-2 and J usage is TRBJ2-1; 8 positions agree with TRBD1. The V segment lost 4 bases and the J segment 6 bases; nucleotides outside the gene matches: 5. CDR3 length: 14 amino acids. Germline V gives CDR1 SGHTA, CDR2 FQGNSA. The CDR3 is CASSWTGIGNEQFF. CDR3 bases: TGTGCCAGCAGCTGGACAGGGATTGGCAATGAGCAGTTCTTC. The complete variable domain, with remaining parts taken from reference TRBV7-2 and TRBJ2-1, reads GAGVSQSPSNKVTEKGKDVELRCDPISGHTALYWYRQSLGQGLEFLIYFQGNSAPDKSGLPSDRFSAERTGGSVSTLTIQRTQQEDSAVYLCASSWTGIGNEQFFGPGTRLTVL.

This clonotype was seen more than once but under ten times. The chain is built from TRBV6-2 or TRBV6-3 and TRBJ1-1; D is unclear. Between the trimmed V and J ends, which lost 2 bases and 2 bases, there was a span of 6 bases. Germline CDR1 and CDR2: MNHEY and SVGEGT. The CDR3 runs 13 residues. The CDR3: CASSYHVNTEAFF. CDR3 DNA: TGTGCCAGCAGTTACCACGTAAACACTGAAGCTTTCTTT.

The genes are TRBV11-2 and TRBJ2-1; maybe TRBD2 (6 bases). The CDR3 has 13 residues. V was clipped by 1 base and J by 10 bases, with 11 bases between them. Germline V CDR1 and CDR2: SGHAT, FQNNGV. CDR3 sequence (DNA): TGTGCCAGCAGCTTAGTTACCGCGGGGGAGCAGTTCTTC. Translating it yields CASSLVTAGEQFF.

This clonotype was observed a few times. It may be a read error: a sequence one base away is much more abundant. The V and J genes are TRBV7-9 and TRBJ2-5; 9 bases fit TRBD2. Trimming took 4 bases from V and 11 from J; bases not matched to a gene: 17. The CDR3 has 16 residues. In germline, CDR1 is SEHNR, CDR2 FQNEAQ (reference sequence). For the CDR3, the DNA is TGTGCCAGCAGCTCCCGAGCGGGGGGAATTTACAATGAGCAGTACTTC. Protein sequence: CASSSRAGGIYNEQYF.

In this sample, this clonotype turned up a few times. CDR3 region: CASSGGGLQPQHF. The DNA of the CDR3 is TGTGCCAGCAGCGGTGGGGGGCTTCAGCCCCAGCATTTT. The chain has TRBV5-6 and TRBJ1-5, with a weak D call TRBD1 (6 bases). This CDR3 comprises 13 residues. Trimming shortened V by 4 bases and J by 6 bases, and 11 bases separated the two germline ends. CDR1 is SGHDT and CDR2 is YYEEEE in the germline V gene.